Below, 12 T cell receptor beta chains from the same sample are listed, as sequenced in a study of cytomegalovirus exposure and HLA in healthy donors. The table came from immunoSEQ multiplex PCR; TCRdb's copy has only in-frame clones and leaves some out. The sample contains 170,000 or so clones, around 82% of which appear only once. The specimen was PBMCs. These TCRs come from a woman between 18 and 30 years old in good health and CMV-seropositive.

This clone was observed a handful of times. The CDR3 DNA reads TGTGCCAGCAGTCCGACAGGGTACGAGCAGTACTTC. Its protein product is CASSPTGYEQYF. V gene TRBV6-5 combines with J gene TRBJ2-7, with 7 bases lining up with TRBD1. The CDR3 covers 12 residues. V lost 5 bases and J lost 4; bases outside the gene matches: 2. Germline V CDR1 and CDR2: MNHEY, SVGAGI.

The V gene is TRBV6-5, the J gene TRBJ2-7; TRBD1 aligns across 9 bases. CDR3 length equals 15 residues. V shed 6 bases, J shed 3 bases, and the junction held 9 bases outside the gene matches. Germline V gene lookup returns CDR1 MNHEY and CDR2 SVGAGI. The CDR3 DNA sequence: TGTGCCAGCAGCCTCAAACCGGGACAGGGCTACGAGCAGTACTTC. Protein sequence: CASSLKPGQGYEQYF.

V gene TRBV10-3 combines with J gene TRBJ2-7; 7 bases align to TRBD1. The V segment lost 2 bases and the J segment 6 bases; nucleotides outside the gene matches: 7. Germline assignment: CDR1 ENHRY and CDR2 SYGVKD. The CDR3 loop spans 14 amino acids. The CDR3 nucleotides are TGTGCCATCAGTGAGACCGACAGGGCCTCCGAGCAGTACTTC. This encodes CAISETDRASEQYF.

This clone came up a few times. This chain joins TRBV25-1 and TRBJ2-3; 8 nucleotides match TRBD2. Looked up from germline, CDR1 is MGHDK and CDR2 is SYGVNS. The CDR3 runs 14 residues. The V and J ends lost 2 bases and 3 bases, in that order; junction bases with no gene match: 1. The CDR3 region is CASSETGGTDTQYF. Here the CDR3 DNA reads TGTGCCAGCAGTGAAACGGGGGGGACAGATACGCAGTATTTT.

The J gene is TRBJ2-2, the V gene TRBV4-2, with 10 nucleotides matching TRBD2. This CDR3 region has 16 residues. The V gene end was trimmed by 3 bases and the J gene end by 6 bases; junction bases not matched to a gene: 7. The germline V gene encodes CDR1 LGHNA and CDR2 YNFKEQ. The CDR3 bases are TGTGCCAGCAGCCAGTTTAGCGGGGGGCGGTCCGGGGAGCTGTTTTTT. It encodes CASSQFSGGRSGELFF.

The CDR3 loop is CASSPGTVRASQPQHF. The CDR3 DNA sequence: TGTGCCAGCTCACCAGGGACAGTTAGGGCTTCTCAGCCCCAGCATTTT. J is TRBJ1-5 and V is TRBV18; 7 bases align to TRBD1. Germline CDR1 KGHSH, CDR2 LQKENI. The CDR3 extends over 16 amino acids. With 2 bases clipped from V and 6 bases from J, the junction kept 10 bases outside the gene matches.

The rearrangement joins TRBV15 to TRBJ1-2, with a tentative D call TRBD1 (5 bases). The CDR3 contains 16 residues. Trimming pared 3 bases from V and 7 bases from J, leaving 21 bases between. Germline V gives CDR1 LNHNV, CDR2 YYDKDF (reference sequence). The chain's CDR3 is CATSRTRGRVRSGYTF. The CDR3 coding sequence is TGTGCCACCAGCAGGACCCGGGGGAGGGTTCGGAGTGGCTACACCTTC.

The chain links TRBV9 to TRBJ2-2; maybe TRBD2 (5 bases). V lost 6 bases, J lost 6 bases, and 18 bases lay in between. This CDR3 is built from 15 residues. Germline V CDR1 and CDR2: SGDLS, YYNGEE. The CDR3: CASTRTVGEAGELFF. The CDR3 DNA follows: TGTGCCAGCACGAGGACGGTGGGAGAGGCCGGGGAGCTGTTTTTT.

The V call is TRBV5-1, the J call TRBJ2-1, with 9 bases lining up with TRBD2. Trimming removed 3 bases from V and 6 bases from J; junction bases left unmatched: 7. The CDR3 extends over 15 amino acids. CDR1 is SGHRS, CDR2 YFSETQ, per germline. CDR3 DNA: TGCGCCAGCAGCTCTGGCGGGACTAGCATCAATGAGCAGTTCTTC. Amino acids: CASSSGGTSINEQFF.

The chain recombines TRBV27 with TRBJ2-2; a possible D gene is TRBD1 (6 bases). V lost 3 bases, J lost 4 bases, and 18 bases lay in between. The CDR3 spans 17 residues. CDR1 is MNHEY, CDR2 SMNVEV, per germline (reference sequence). CDR3 DNA: TGTGCCAGCAGTTTCCCTCACCGGGACATATCCACCGGGGAGCTGTTTTTT. Its translation: CASSFPHRDISTGELFF.

V is TRBV4-3 and J is TRBJ1-6; D remains unclear. The germline V gene has CDR1 LGHNA and CDR2 YSLEER. This CDR3 has 20 amino acids. V lost 2 bases to trimming and J lost 0 bases, with 20 bases between them. In DNA, the CDR3 is TGCGCCAGCAGCCAAACTGGAGGGTCGCGGTCGAGCTCCTATAATTCACCCCTCCACTTT. Translating gives CASSQTGGSRSSSYNSPLHF.

The chain joins TRBV5-1 to TRBJ1-4, with D tentatively TRBD1 (6 bases). The CDR3 spans 14 residues. Trimming shortened V by 4 bases and J by 4 bases, and 11 bases separated the two germline ends. CDR1 is SGHRS and CDR2 is YFSETQ in the germline V gene. The chain's CDR3 is CASSQDSSNEKLFF. The CDR3 coding sequence is TGCGCCAGCAGCCAGGACAGCAGTAATGAAAAACTGTTTTTT.